The entry below gives a single TCR beta chain sequence along with its context. Seattle cases were enrolled at active infection and followed longitudinally. In the original processing: Nucleated cell number was recorded as an estimate derived from reference gene primer amplification. Clones were read by immunoSEQ multiplex PCR, and TCRdb kept only the in-frame ones, dropping some. Clone size and V and J calls were adopted from that table, with D and trimming inferred from the DNA. The profile shows roughly 180,000 clones, approximately 84% of them singletons. V lost 5 bases to trimming and J lost 8 bases; unmatched junction nucleotides: 11. The CDR3 is 15 amino acids. Germline V gene data show CDR1 as LNHNV and CDR2 as YYDKDF (reference sequence). The data were taken from a study of blood T cell repertoires in COVID-19. Background on the study: Material from acute and convalescent COVID-19 was sourced from the United States, Italy and Spain. From T cells, B-cell-depleted T cells, or PBMCs came the material, which was cDNA or gDNA.

The sample taken for sequencing was peripheral blood. The chain has TRBV15 and TRBJ1-2; 10 bases fit TRBD1. The receptor's source is a woman in her 50s with COVID-19, enrolled during active disease. The CDR3 DNA is TGTGCCACCAGCCCCCGGGACAGGGGCCCAGGCGGCTACACCTTC. Protein product: CATSPRDRGPGGYTF.